This T cell receptor beta chain was sequenced in a study of shared clonotypes between healthy human individuals. General observations from the study: Only blood samples were collected, and tissue repertoires likely differ.

Germline V CDR1 and CDR2: LGHNA, YNFKEQ. The length of the CDR3 is 15 residues. The J segment lost 6 bases and the V segment lost 4 bases, leaving 8 bases of the junction unmatched. In the naive CD8 group, cells lacked CD45RO and were positively selected for CCR7, so terminally differentiated effector memory CD45RA+ cells were left out. How the authors handled the data: Filtering of immunoSEQ junctional sequences could not match full-length read filtering. The method was immunoSEQ multiplex PCR; TCRdb's version includes in-frame clones alone and lacks a portion of them. V, J and clone size derive from that table, while D and trimming were established from the DNA sequence. The table has about 590,000 clones, about 95% seen once; the top ten hold around 0.097%. A word on this clone: Antigen specificity is unknown.

This chain connects TRBV4-2 to TRBJ2-2, with TRBD2 matching 7 bases. The TCR sequence derives from a woman aged 30 to 39 in good health. Sequencing was done on a sample of naive CD8+ T cells sorted from blood. CDR3 in amino acids: CASSRTSVGSGELFF. The DNA for the CDR3 is TGTGCCAGCAGCCGAACTAGCGTGGGGTCCGGGGAGCTGTTTTTT.